Listed here are 19 T cell receptor beta chains from one sample, sequenced in a study of CXCR3-negative and CXCR3-positive naive CD8 T cells. The antigens for these receptors are not known. General study points: Naive cells that were CXCR3-positive had more hydrophobic TRB CDR3s (compared with CXCR3-negative naive cells).

5' RACE with UMI labels generated the TRB cDNA libraries. TCRdb re-called the 5' RACE reads and shows each CDR3 protein once, DNA omitted. The table lists about 60,000 distinct CDR3 sequences. Source material: naive CXCR3+ CD8+ T cells from blood. The subset here: CD45RO-CCR7+CD27+CD95- naive CD8+ T cells expressing CXCR3 (TNR3+). All receptors derive from a human donor in good health. Some clones in this sample may be carry-over from other donors' samples.

This chain joins TRBV20-1 and TRBJ2-7; TCRdb's D call of TRBD1 is untestable without DNA. The CDR3 is 15 residues long. Germline CDR1 DFQATT, CDR2 SNEGSKA (reference sequence). The CDR3 spells CSATSRDRFSYEQYF.

V gene TRBV7-8 combines with J gene TRBJ2-5. CDR1 is SGHVS and CDR2 is FQNEAQ in the germline V gene. CDR3 length equals 14 residues. CDR3 sequence: CASSLRSPQETQYF.

The J gene is TRBJ2-7, the V gene TRBV29-1; TCRdb lists TRBD2, though no DNA is available to test this call. The CDR3 is 16 amino acids. Germline CDR1 SQVTM, CDR2 ANQGSEA. This CDR3 is CSVHHPLSGRPYEQYF.

The chain has TRBV7-9 and TRBJ2-7; TCRdb's assignment of TRBD1 cannot be checked, as there is no DNA. This CDR3 spans 14 amino acids. CDR1 is SEHNR and CDR2 is FQNEAQ in the germline V gene (reference sequence). CDR3 amino acids: CASSLLDGIYEQYF. The full variable domain, its missing parts supplied by reference TRBV7-9 and TRBJ2-7, is DTGVSQNPRHKITKRGQNVTFRCDPISEHNRLYWYRQTLGQGPEFLTYFQNEAQLEKSRLLSDRFSAERPKGSFSTLEIQRTEQGDSAMYLCASSLLDGIYEQYFGPGTRLTVT.

The chain employs TRBV6-2 or TRBV6-3 and TRBJ2-1; TCRdb picks TRBD1, but there is no DNA to check that call. The CDR3 has 15 amino acids. Per the germline V gene, CDR1 is MNHEY and CDR2 is SVGEGT. The CDR3 here is CASSGRDRVYNEQFF.

CDR3 sequence reads: CASSVGGGALNEQFF. The V and J genes are TRBV9 and TRBJ2-1; without DNA, the TCRdb call of TRBD1 cannot be checked. There are 15 residues in the CDR3. From germline, CDR1 is SGDLS and CDR2 YYNGEE.

The V and J genes are TRBV7-9 and TRBJ2-7; TCRdb outputs TRBD1, but without DNA this stays unchecked. CDR3 length: 17 amino acids. Germline values: CDR1 SEHNR, CDR2 FQNEAQ (reference sequence). CDR3 protein: CGSSSLGGDEAAYEQYF.

The chain links TRBV14 to TRBJ2-5; the TCRdb call, TRBD2, lacks DNA for checking. The CDR3 is made up of 13 amino acids. Germline values: CDR1 SGHDN, CDR2 FVKESK. CDR3 region: CASRGGASETQYF.

The chain combines TRBV28 with TRBJ2-1; there is no DNA to check the TCRdb D call of TRBD2. Germline CDR1 MDHEN, CDR2 SYDVKM. This CDR3 has 14 amino acids. This CDR3 is CATRTSGGVNEQFF.

The chain recombines TRBV7-2 with TRBJ1-2. The V gene's germline CDR1 is SGHTA and CDR2 FQGNSA. The CDR3 is made up of 11 amino acids. CDR3 amino acids: CGAFKDYGYTF.

The J gene is TRBJ1-2, the V gene TRBV6-6; TCRdb's assignment of TRBD1 cannot be checked, as there is no DNA. The germline gives CDR1 MNHNY, CDR2 SVGAGI (reference sequence). The CDR3 covers 12 residues. CDR3 loop: CASHDRGRGYTF.

The gene calls are TRBV4-1 and TRBJ1-2; as DNA is missing, the TRBD1 call by TCRdb cannot be tested. The CDR3 has 14 residues. Germline V gives CDR1 MGHRA, CDR2 YSYEKL. The CDR3 here is CASSHNRGDYGYTF.

The chain employs TRBV19 and TRBJ1-6; the D call from TCRdb, TRBD1, cannot be confirmed without DNA. The CDR3 runs to 15 residues. CDR1 is LNHDA, CDR2 SQIVND, per germline (reference sequence). The CDR3: CASSYGQGMDAPLHF.

This chain uses TRBV20-1 with TRBJ2-7. From germline, CDR1 is DFQATT and CDR2 SNEGSKA (reference sequence). The CDR3 length is 14 residues. CDR3 sequence reads: CSARDLKEPYEQYF.

The chain uses TRBV15 and TRBJ1-5. The CDR3 extends over 17 amino acids. Per germline, CDR1 LNHNV and CDR2 YYDKDF (reference sequence). CDR3 residues: CATSRDPEGLSNQPQHF.

CDR3 in amino acids: CASSLESDLYNEQFF. This chain uses TRBV11-2 with TRBJ2-1. This CDR3 is built from 15 residues. The germline V gene has CDR1 SGHAT and CDR2 FQNNGV. Full variable domain (rest looked up from reference TRBV11-2 and TRBJ2-1): EAGVAQSPRYKIIEKRQSVAFWCNPISGHATLYWYQQILGQGPKLLIQFQNNGVVDDSQLPKDRFSAERLKGVDSTLKIQPAKLEDSAVYLCASSLESDLYNEQFFGPGTRLTVL.

The chain recombines TRBV23-1 with TRBJ2-7; TCRdb calls TRBD1, which cannot be checked without DNA. TRBV23-1 is annotated as an ORF whose role is uncertain. The length of the CDR3 is 15 residues. This chain's CDR3 is CASSQVGTDSYEQYF.

The gene calls are TRBV9 and TRBJ2-1. This CDR3 contains 17 residues. CDR1 SGDLS and CDR2 YYNGEE come from the germline V gene. The CDR3: CASSVTASGSLHNEQFF.

The chain is built from TRBV15 and TRBJ1-4; TCRdb indicates TRBD1, and absent DNA this call remains unverified. This CDR3 contains 15 residues. CDR1 LNHNV and CDR2 YYDKDF come from the germline V gene (reference sequence). The CDR3: CATSQEQATNEKLFF.